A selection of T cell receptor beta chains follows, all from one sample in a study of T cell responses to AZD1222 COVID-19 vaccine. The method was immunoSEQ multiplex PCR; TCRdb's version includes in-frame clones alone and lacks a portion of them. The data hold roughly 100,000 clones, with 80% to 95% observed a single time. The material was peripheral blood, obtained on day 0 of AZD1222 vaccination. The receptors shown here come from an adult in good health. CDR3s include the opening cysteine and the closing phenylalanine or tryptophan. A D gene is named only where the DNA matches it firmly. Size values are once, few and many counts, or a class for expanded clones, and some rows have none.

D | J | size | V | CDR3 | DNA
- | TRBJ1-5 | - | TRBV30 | CAAGGTGYRIRPQHF | TGTGCCGCCGGCGGTACGGGATATAGGATAAGGCCCCAGCATTTT
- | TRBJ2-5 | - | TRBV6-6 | CASSLLGEETQYF | TGTGCCAGCAGCCTACTCGGGGAGGAGACCCAGTACTTC
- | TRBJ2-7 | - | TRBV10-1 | CASTYEQYF | TGCGCCAGCACCTACGAGCAGTACTTC
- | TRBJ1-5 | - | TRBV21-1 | CASSTHWTDYSNQPQHF | TGTGCCAGCAGCACACATTGGACAGATTATAGCAATCAGCCCCAGCATTTT
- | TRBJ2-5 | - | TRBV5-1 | CASSPRGRTETQYF | TGCGCCAGCAGCCCCAGGGGGAGGACAGAGACCCAGTACTTC
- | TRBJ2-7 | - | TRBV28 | CASSALLPGPPYEQYF | TGTGCCAGCAGCGCCTTGCTCCCAGGCCCCCCCTACGAGCAGTACTTC
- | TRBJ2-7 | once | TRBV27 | CASSLGAGFNEQYF | TGTGCCAGCAGTTTAGGGGCAGGCTTTAACGAGCAGTACTTC
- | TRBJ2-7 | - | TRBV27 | CASSLPGAIYEQYF | TGTGCCAGCAGTCTCCCCGGCGCAATCTACGAGCAGTACTTC
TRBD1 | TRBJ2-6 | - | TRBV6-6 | CASGDRGPAGANVLTF | TGTGCCAGCGGGGACAGGGGGCCAGCTGGGGCCAACGTCCTGACTTTC
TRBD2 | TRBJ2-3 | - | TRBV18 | CASSPFRTSGNPDTQYF | TGTGCCAGCTCACCATTTCGGACTAGCGGGAACCCAGATACGCAGTATTTT